This record covers a single TCR beta chain. The record originates from a study of cytomegalovirus exposure and HLA in healthy donors. Amplification used 60 Vbeta primers and 13 Jbeta primers. Here immunoSEQ multiplex PCR was the method, and the copy in TCRdb shows in-frame clones only, minus some. The sample shows roughly 120,000 clones, and 2.5% to 3% sits with its ten largest clones. Trimming shortened V by 1 base and J by 0 bases, and 13 bases separated the two germline ends. The CDR3 is 17 amino acids. Looked up from germline, CDR1 is MGHRA and CDR2 is YSYEKL. The TCR sequence derives from a man aged 25 to 45 in good health and CMV-seronegative. The material sequenced was PBMCs. V gene TRBV4-1 combines with J gene TRBJ2-1; D gene unclear. CDR3 DNA: TGCGCCAGCAGCCAAGCCCCCCCCCGGGTCTCCTACAATGAGCAGTTCTTC. This codes for CASSQAPPRVSYNEQFF.